The clone carrying this TCR beta chain was picked up many times. The data belong to a study of identical twins. MiXCR was run by TCRdb on the 5' RACE reads, yielding one entry per CDR3 protein. The sample records roughly 690,000 distinct CDR3 sequences, roughly 20% being singletons. The CDR3 has 16 residues. Germline V gene lookup returns CDR1 SGHTA and CDR2 FQGNSA. V shed 8 bases and J shed 2 bases, with 16 bases lying between them. These data were also reused for a study on T cells expressing NK-cell markers.

Sequenced: PBMCs. V and J are TRBV7-2 and TRBJ1-6; the D gene is possibly TRBD1 (5 bases). The TCR comes from a woman between 18 and 30 years old in good health. This chain's CDR3 is CASGILGGTYNSPLHF. The CDR3 nucleotides are TGTGCCAGCGGTATACTTGGGGGGACCTATAATTCACCCCTCCACTTT.